Listed here are 8 T cell receptor beta chains from one sample, sequenced in a study of blood T cells in healthy people across ages. Through a sample-barcoded 5' primer and a J-beta primer mix, a second PCR was run for roughly 7 to 12 cycles. MiXCR, run by TCRdb on the 5' RACE reads, gives a single entry per CDR3 protein. The data show 1.2 million to 1.5 million distinct CDR3 sequences, with 45% to 70% seen just once and roughly 7% held by the top ten. The material sequenced was blood. Receptors originate from a man aged 18 to 35 in good health.

V gene TRBV4-2 combines with J gene TRBJ2-3, with 13 bases matching TRBD2. CDR3 size: 17 residues. V was clipped by 1 base and J by 2 bases; unmatched bases: 3. CDR1 is LGHNA, CDR2 YNFKEQ, per germline. The CDR3 reads CASSQGTSGGPTDTQYF. The CDR3 DNA follows: TGTGCCAGCAGCCAAGGGACTAGCGGGGGCCCCACAGATACGCAGTATTTT.

The chain has TRBV11-2 and TRBJ2-7; TRBD2 matches 10 bases. The CDR3 has 15 amino acids. CDR1 and CDR2 (germline): SGHAT, FQNNGV. Trimming removed 4 bases from V and 2 bases from J; junction bases left unmatched: 5. CDR3 residues: CASSSWTSGPYEQYF. The CDR3 DNA reads TGTGCCAGCAGCTCCTGGACTAGCGGACCCTACGAGCAGTACTTC.

V is TRBV15 and J is TRBJ1-5; D possibly corresponds to TRBD1 (6 bases). Per the germline V gene, CDR1 is LNHNV and CDR2 is YYDKDF (reference sequence). V was pared by 0 bases and J by 3 bases, with 18 bases between. This CDR3 has 18 amino acids. CDR3 DNA: TGTGCCACCAGCAGAGATAGGTCAGGGTTGGGGGCCAATCAGCCCCAGCATTTT. It specifies CATSRDRSGLGANQPQHF.

Turning to this clonotype: At one of its ends the junction is not consistent with the germline gene, which may arise from a read error. The rearrangement links TRBV20-1 to TRBJ2-1, with TRBD1 as a possible D gene (5 bases). Germline V lookup: CDR1 DFQATT, CDR2 SNEGSKA (reference sequence). The CDR3 is made up of 14 amino acids. CDR3 loop: CSASSGATIGEPFF. As DNA, the CDR3 is TGCAGTGCTAGTAGTGGGGCGACGATTGGTGAGCCGTTCTTC.

The chain uses TRBV5-1 and TRBJ2-5; D unresolved. The CDR3 extends over 15 amino acids. The germline gives CDR1 SGHRS, CDR2 YFSETQ. The V end was cut by 0 bases, the J end by 2 bases, with 11 bases between. DNA of the CDR3: TGCGCCAGCAGCTTGGAGAGTCTACCACAAGAGACCCAGTACTTC. This translates into CASSLESLPQETQYF.

This clonotype showed up just a few times. The chain has TRBV12-3 or TRBV12-4 and TRBJ2-7; D possibly corresponds to TRBD2 (6 bases). This CDR3 contains 15 residues. The germline V and J ends were trimmed by 5 bases and 3 bases, with 17 bases remaining between them. CDR3 sequence reads: CASSPPGLFVYEQYF. In DNA form, the CDR3 reads TGTGCCAGCAGTCCGCCGGGACTTTTCGTCTACGAGCAGTACTTC.

V is TRBV19 and J is TRBJ1-2; D may be TRBD1 (5 bases). V lost 4 bases, J lost 8 bases, and 11 bases lay in between. This CDR3 is 12 amino acids long. Germline V gene sequence: CDR1 LNHDA, CDR2 SQIVND (reference sequence). CDR3 amino acids: CASSRGSRGYTF. DNA for the CDR3: TGTGCCAGTAGTAGGGGGTCGAGAGGCTACACCTTC.

The rearrangement joins TRBV2 to TRBJ2-2, with a tentative D call TRBD2 (5 bases). The CDR3 consists of 11 residues. From germline, CDR1 is SNHLY and CDR2 FYNNEI. Trimming shortened V by 10 bases and J by 8 bases, and 11 bases separated the two germline ends. DNA for the CDR3: TGTGCCATTACGCTAGCTGGGGAGCTGTTTTTT. It yields the protein CAITLAGELFF. Full variable domain (rest looked up from reference TRBV2 and TRBJ2-2): EPEVTQTPSHQVTQMGQEVILRCVPISNHLYFYWYRQILGQKVEFLVSFYNNEISEKSEIFDDQFSVERPDGSNFTLKIRSTKLEDSAMYFCAITLAGELFFGEGSRLTVL.